This TCR beta chain stems from a study of blood T cells in healthy people across ages. Study summary: Per every two T cells, about one barcoded beta molecule was captured by template switching.

A second PCR, run for about 6 to 11 cycles, used a sample-barcoded 5' primer plus a J-beta primer mix. Every sample gave at least 3 million paired-end reads containing CDR3. One entry per CDR3 protein results from TCRdb running MiXCR on the 5' RACE reads. The repertoire includes 780,000 or so distinct CDR3 sequences, roughly three fifths of them detected once, and more than 25% sits in the top ten. There are 17 residues in the CDR3. V shed 5 bases and J 3 bases; nucleotides not matched to a gene: 13. Germline values: CDR1 SEHNR, CDR2 FQNEAQ (reference sequence). Overall study results and limits: The study could not conclusively compare naive and antigen-experienced cells, given its unsorted PBMCs.

For this clonotype: Its matching antigen is unknown.

The chain links TRBV7-9 to TRBJ2-7; 10 nucleotides line up with TRBD2. This clonotype was obtained from a man aged 35-49 years in good health. The specimen was blood. Written as DNA, the CDR3 is TGTGCCAGCAGCCCAGGGGGCGTAGCGGGAGGTCGCTACGAGCAGTACTTC. This codes for CASSPGGVAGGRYEQYF.